This TCR beta chain was sequenced in a study of human T cells and chemical hapten exposure. Study-level background: Women made up most patients, who had alopecia areata, totalis or universalis.

Germline V gene sequence: CDR1 DFQATT, CDR2 SNEGSKA (reference sequence). Between the trimmed V and J ends, which lost 1 base and 2 bases, there was a span of 3 bases. The CDR3 length is 13 residues. Notes on this clonotype: The antigen remains undetermined.

Study observations and caveats: Among TCRs, those above 1 in 1000 frequency were unaffected by DPC sensitization.

Individual cDNA molecules had unique molecular identifiers attached to them by the library. MiXCR, applied by TCRdb to the RACE reads, yields one record per CDR3 protein. The top ten clones hold 2% to 2.5% of a sample with more than 250,000 distinct CDR3 sequences, 7.5% to 9% of them seen once. As to time point: pre-sensitization, week 0. The treatment: therapeutic diphenylcyclopropenone sensitization with weekly scalp DPC. The gene calls are TRBV20-1 and TRBJ2-6, with unresolved D. The clonotype was recovered from a woman aged 35 to 49 with alopecia areata. Some clones in this sample may be carry-over from other donors' samples. Sequences were derived from whole blood, sampled in connection with sensitization to the hapten diphenylcyclopropenone (DPC). The CDR3 loop reads CSARGAGANVLTF. DNA of the CDR3: TGCAGTGCTAGAGGGGCTGGGGCCAACGTCCTGACTTTC.